This T cell receptor beta chain was obtained from a study of cytomegalovirus exposure and HLA in healthy donors. General study findings and limits: The study recorded about 150 TCR beta chains that were cytomegalovirus-associated.

Sequencing used immunoSEQ multiplex PCR; TCRdb keeps in-frame clones, though not all of them. The table lists about 340,000 clones, roughly 85% of them singletons. CDR1 is MNHEY, CDR2 SVGAGI, per germline. V was trimmed by 0 bases and J by 9 bases, leaving 15 bases between them. The CDR3 runs to 15 residues. A remark on this clone: Its antigen is undetermined.

This receptor was obtained from a woman younger than 30 in good health and CMV-seronegative. The sequenced sample consisted of PBMCs. The chain is built from TRBV6-5 and TRBJ2-1; D is ambiguous. The CDR3 bases are TGTGCCAGCAGTTACTCCAAGCCTATCGGCGGTGAGCAGTTCTTC. Translating gives CASSYSKPIGGEQFF.